These 10 T cell receptor beta chains were all obtained from the same sample, sequenced in a study of cytomegalovirus exposure and HLA in healthy donors. This table comes from immunoSEQ multiplex PCR, and its TCRdb copy is limited to in-frame clones, with some not included. The sample has approximately 150,000 clones; roughly 86% are singletons. Sequencing was performed on PBMCs. These receptors were obtained from a young man in good health and CMV-seropositive.

A few counts support this clone. The chain joins TRBV15 to TRBJ2-1; 14 positions match TRBD2. The J segment lost 8 bases and the V segment lost 5 bases, leaving 17 bases of the junction unmatched. Germline loops: CDR1 LNHNV, CDR2 YYDKDF (reference sequence). CDR3 length equals 19 residues. The CDR3 nucleotides are TGTGCCACCAGCGGCCCCGGGACTAGCGGGAGTAGGGGTTTCGATGAGCAGTTCTTC. Protein sequence: CATSGPGTSGSRGFDEQFF.

The rearrangement joins TRBV2 to TRBJ1-4, with D maybe TRBD1 (6 bases). Germline CDR1 and CDR2: SNHLY and FYNNEI. The ends were cut back, 3 bases at V and 7 bases at J, with 9 bases in the middle. CDR3 length equals 13 residues. CDR3 residues: CASSEGAGEKLFF. The CDR3 DNA is TGTGCCAGCAGTGAGGGGGCTGGTGAAAAACTGTTTTTT. The full variable domain, in which reference TRBV2 and TRBJ1-4 provide the parts outside the CDR3, is EPEVTQTPSHQVTQMGQEVILRCVPISNHLYFYWYRQILGQKVEFLVSFYNNEISEKSEIFDDQFSVERPDGSNFTLKIRSTKLEDSAMYFCASSEGAGEKLFFGSGTQLSVL.

The chain joins TRBV7-9 to TRBJ2-7, with 8 bases lining up with TRBD2. Germline loops: CDR1 SEHNR, CDR2 FQNEAQ (reference sequence). This CDR3 comprises 16 residues. Trimming removed 5 bases from V and 6 bases from J; junction bases left unmatched: 15. CDR3 sequence: CASSRSGGIPPGEQYF. Written as DNA, the CDR3 is TGTGCCAGCAGCAGAAGCGGGGGAATCCCCCCCGGCGAGCAGTACTTC.

This chain's CDR3 is CASSHKLEFNTGELFF. The CDR3 DNA reads as TGCGCCAGCAGCCATAAACTCGAGTTTAACACCGGGGAGCTGTTTTTT. V and J are TRBV4-1 and TRBJ2-2; D is unclear. V lost 3 bases and J 2 bases, leaving 13 bases between the germline ends. The CDR3 extends over 16 amino acids. Germline CDR1 is MGHRA and CDR2 is YSYEKL.

The V gene is TRBV2, the J gene TRBJ1-2; no clear D. The germline CDR1 and CDR2 sequences are SNHLY and FYNNEI. V lost 6 bases, J lost 3 bases, and 23 bases lay in between. The CDR3 is 17 residues long. CDR3 sequence (DNA): TGTGCCAGCAGCGCCTTACCTCTCTTCATACTGGACTATGGCTACACCTTC. Translated, it gives CASSALPLFILDYGYTF.

This clone has only a few counts. This specimen includes other DNA sequences encoding the same CDR3. This chain uses TRBV7-9 with TRBJ1-5; 7 nucleotides match TRBD1. Germline CDR1 SEHNR, CDR2 FQNEAQ (reference sequence). After removal of 1 base from V and 7 bases from J, the junction contained 4 bases not matched to a gene. The CDR3 is 14 residues long. The CDR3 reads CASSLGQGGQPQHF. CDR3 bases: TGTGCCAGCAGCTTAGGACAGGGTGGGCAGCCCCAGCATTTT.

This chain links TRBV5-6 with TRBJ1-2; TRBD1 might be the D (6 bases). CDR3 length: 14 residues. Germline V gives CDR1 SGHDT, CDR2 YYEEEE. Trimming shortened V by 4 bases and J by 1 base, and 11 bases separated the two germline ends. The CDR3 protein is CASSPGHYNYGYTF. The CDR3 bases are TGTGCCAGCAGCCCGGGACACTATAACTATGGCTACACCTTC.

The chain combines TRBV7-2 with TRBJ2-7; 13 bases line up with TRBD2. The CDR3 sequence is 16 residues long. The germline V gene has CDR1 SGHTA and CDR2 FQGNSA. V lost 5 bases, J lost 2 bases, and 6 bases stayed unmatched. CDR3 DNA: TGTGCCAGCAGCCGAGCGACTAGCGGGGGGACCTACGAGCAGTACTTC. It codes for CASSRATSGGTYEQYF.

This chain joins TRBV9 and TRBJ1-2; possibly TRBD1 for D (5 bases). The germline V and J ends were trimmed by 6 bases and 4 bases, with 19 bases remaining between them. This CDR3 comprises 15 residues. CDR1 is SGDLS, CDR2 YYNGEE, per germline. The CDR3 nucleotides are TGTGCCAGCACCCCTGCTGTTGGGGCCGGCTATGGCTACACCTTC. Its protein is CASTPAVGAGYGYTF. The whole variable domain, remainder taken from reference TRBV9 and TRBJ1-2, is DSGVTQTPKHLITATGQRVTLRCSPRSGDLSVYWYQQSLDQGLQFLIQYYNGEERAKGNILERFSAQQFPDLHSELNLSSLELGDSALYFCASTPAVGAGYGYTFGSGTRLTVV.

This sequence joins TRBV9 and TRBJ1-4; 10 bases are a match to TRBD1. The CDR3 contains 16 residues. The germline V gene has CDR1 SGDLS and CDR2 YYNGEE. V was clipped by 4 bases and J by 7 bases; unmatched bases: 10. In DNA form, the CDR3 reads TGTGCCAGCAGCCTCCGGGACAGGGGTTCTTTTGAAAAACTGTTTTTT. Encoded protein: CASSLRDRGSFEKLFF.